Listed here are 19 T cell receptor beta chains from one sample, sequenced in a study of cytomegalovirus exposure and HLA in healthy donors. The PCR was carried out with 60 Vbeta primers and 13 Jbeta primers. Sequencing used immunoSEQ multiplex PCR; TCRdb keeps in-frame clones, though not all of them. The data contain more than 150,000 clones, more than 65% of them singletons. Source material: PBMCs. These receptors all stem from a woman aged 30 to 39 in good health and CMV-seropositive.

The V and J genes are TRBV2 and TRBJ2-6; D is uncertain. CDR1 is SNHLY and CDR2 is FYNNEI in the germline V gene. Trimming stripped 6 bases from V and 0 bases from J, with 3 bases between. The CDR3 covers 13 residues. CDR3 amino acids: CASSVSGANVLTF. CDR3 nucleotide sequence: TGTGCCAGCAGCGTCTCTGGGGCCAACGTCCTGACTTTC.

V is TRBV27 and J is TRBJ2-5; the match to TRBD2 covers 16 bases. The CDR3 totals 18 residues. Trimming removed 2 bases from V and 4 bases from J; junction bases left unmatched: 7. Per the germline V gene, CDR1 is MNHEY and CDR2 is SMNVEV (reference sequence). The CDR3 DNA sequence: TGTGCCAGCAGTTTACGGGGACTAGCGGGAGGGCCGGGAGAGACCCAGTACTTC. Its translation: CASSLRGLAGGPGETQYF.

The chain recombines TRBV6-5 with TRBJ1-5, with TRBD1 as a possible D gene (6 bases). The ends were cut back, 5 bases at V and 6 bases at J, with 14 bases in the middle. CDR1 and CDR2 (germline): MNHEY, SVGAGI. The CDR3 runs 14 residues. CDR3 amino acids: CASSRHRVGQPQHF. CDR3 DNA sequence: TGTGCCAGCAGTCGCCACAGGGTCGGTCAGCCCCAGCATTTT.

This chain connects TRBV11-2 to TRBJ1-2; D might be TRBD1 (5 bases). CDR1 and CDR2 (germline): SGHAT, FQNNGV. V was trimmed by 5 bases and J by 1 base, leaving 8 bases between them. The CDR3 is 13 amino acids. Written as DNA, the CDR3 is TGTGCCAGCAGCCTCGACAGTAACTATGGCTACACCTTC. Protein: CASSLDSNYGYTF.

CDR3 bases: TGTGCCAGCAGTTACAAGGTGACAGGGGAGCTGTTTTTT. Amino acid sequence: CASSYKVTGELFF. This sequence joins TRBV6-5 and TRBJ2-2; no clear D gene. Germline V gene data show CDR1 as MNHEY and CDR2 as SVGAGI. V was clipped by 2 bases and J by 8 bases, with 9 bases between them. CDR3 length: 13 residues.

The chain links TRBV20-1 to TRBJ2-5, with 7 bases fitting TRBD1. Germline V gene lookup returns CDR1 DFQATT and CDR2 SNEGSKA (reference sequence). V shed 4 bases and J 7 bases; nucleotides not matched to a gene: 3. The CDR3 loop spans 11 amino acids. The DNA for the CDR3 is TGCAGTGCTACCCCAGGGGGGACCCAGTACTTC. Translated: CSATPGGTQYF.

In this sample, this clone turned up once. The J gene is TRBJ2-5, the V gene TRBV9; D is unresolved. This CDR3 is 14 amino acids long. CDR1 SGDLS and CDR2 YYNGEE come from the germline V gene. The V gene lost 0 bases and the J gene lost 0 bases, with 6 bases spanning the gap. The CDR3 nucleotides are TGTGCCAGCAGCGTAGATCCGTACCAAGAGACCCAGTACTTC. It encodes CASSVDPYQETQYF.

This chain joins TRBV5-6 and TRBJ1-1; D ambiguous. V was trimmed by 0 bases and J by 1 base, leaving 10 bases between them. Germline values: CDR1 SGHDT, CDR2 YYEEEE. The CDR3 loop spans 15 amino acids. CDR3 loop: CASSLAGRPNTEAFF. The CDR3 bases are TGTGCCAGCAGCTTGGCCGGGAGGCCGAACACTGAAGCTTTCTTT.

In DNA, the CDR3 is TGTGCCAGCAGCTTAGAGGACGGGAGGGGTACAAATGAGCAGTTCTTC. This gives the protein CASSLEDGRGTNEQFF. The chain couples TRBV7-8 to TRBJ2-1, with 8 bases matching TRBD2. J lost 7 bases, V lost 1 base, and 9 bases had no gene match. Germline V gene data show CDR1 as SGHVS and CDR2 as FQNEAQ. The CDR3 spans 16 residues.

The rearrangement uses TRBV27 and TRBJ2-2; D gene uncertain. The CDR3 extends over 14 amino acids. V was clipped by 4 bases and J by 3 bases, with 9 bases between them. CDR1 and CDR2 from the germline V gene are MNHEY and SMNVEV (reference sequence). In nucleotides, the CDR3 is TGTGCCAGCAGTTGGCAGATGGACACCGGGGAGCTGTTTTTT. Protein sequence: CASSWQMDTGELFF.

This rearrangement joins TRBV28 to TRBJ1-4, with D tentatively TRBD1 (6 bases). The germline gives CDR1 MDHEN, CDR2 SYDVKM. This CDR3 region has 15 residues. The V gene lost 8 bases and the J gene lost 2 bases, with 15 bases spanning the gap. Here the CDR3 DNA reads TGTGCCAGCGGGGAACAGGGAGCGACTAATGAAAAACTGTTTTTT. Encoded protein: CASGEQGATNEKLFF.

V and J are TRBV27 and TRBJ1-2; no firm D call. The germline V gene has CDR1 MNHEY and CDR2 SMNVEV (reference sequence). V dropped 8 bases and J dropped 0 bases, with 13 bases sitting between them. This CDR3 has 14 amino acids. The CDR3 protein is CASSWRGANYGYTF. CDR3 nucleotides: TGTGCCAGCTCATGGCGCGGGGCTAACTATGGCTACACCTTC.

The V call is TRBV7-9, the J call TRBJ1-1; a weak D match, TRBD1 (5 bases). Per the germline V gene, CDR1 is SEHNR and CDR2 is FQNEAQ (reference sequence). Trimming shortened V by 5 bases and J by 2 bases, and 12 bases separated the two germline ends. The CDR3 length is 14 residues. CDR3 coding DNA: TGTGCCAGCAGCGGAGGGGTCCTCAACACTGAAGCTTTCTTT. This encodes CASSGGVLNTEAFF.

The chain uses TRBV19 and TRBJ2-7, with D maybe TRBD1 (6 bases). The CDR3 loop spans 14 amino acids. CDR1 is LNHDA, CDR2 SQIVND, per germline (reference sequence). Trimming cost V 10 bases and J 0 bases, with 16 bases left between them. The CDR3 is CATQPTGSSYEQYF. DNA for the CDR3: TGTGCCACTCAGCCGACAGGTTCCTCCTACGAGCAGTACTTC.

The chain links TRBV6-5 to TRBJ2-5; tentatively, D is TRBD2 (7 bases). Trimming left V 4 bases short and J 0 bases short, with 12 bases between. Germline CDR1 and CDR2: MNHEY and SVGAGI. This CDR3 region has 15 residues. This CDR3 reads CASSLGAGDQETQYF. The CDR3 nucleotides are TGTGCCAGCAGTTTGGGGGCGGGGGACCAAGAGACCCAGTACTTC.

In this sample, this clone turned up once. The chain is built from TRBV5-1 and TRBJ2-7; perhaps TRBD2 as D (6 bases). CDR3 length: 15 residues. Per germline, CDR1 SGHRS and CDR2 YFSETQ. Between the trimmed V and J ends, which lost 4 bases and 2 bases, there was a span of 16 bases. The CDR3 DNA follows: TGCGCCAGCAGCCAGGGTGCGTCGGGGGCCTACGAGCAGTACTTC. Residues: CASSQGASGAYEQYF.

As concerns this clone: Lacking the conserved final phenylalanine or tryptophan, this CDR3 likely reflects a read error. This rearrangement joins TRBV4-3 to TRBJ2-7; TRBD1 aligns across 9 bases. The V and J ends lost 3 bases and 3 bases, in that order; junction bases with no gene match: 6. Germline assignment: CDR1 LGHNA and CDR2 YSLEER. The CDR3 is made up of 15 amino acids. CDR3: CASSQDRGYIYEQYL. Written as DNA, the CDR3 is TGCGCCAGCAGCCAGGACAGGGGCTATATCTACGAGCAGTACCTC.

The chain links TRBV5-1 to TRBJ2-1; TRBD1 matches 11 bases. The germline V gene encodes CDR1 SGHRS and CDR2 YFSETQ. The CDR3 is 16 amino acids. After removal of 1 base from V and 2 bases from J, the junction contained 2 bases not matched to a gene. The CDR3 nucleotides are TGCGCCAGCAGCTTGTGGACAGGGGGCACCTACAATGAGCAGTTCTTC. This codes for CASSLWTGGTYNEQFF.

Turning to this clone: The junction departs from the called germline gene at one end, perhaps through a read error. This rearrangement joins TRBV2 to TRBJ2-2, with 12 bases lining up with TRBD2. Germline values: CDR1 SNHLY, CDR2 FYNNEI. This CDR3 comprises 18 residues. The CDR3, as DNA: TGTGCCAGCGCACTACTAGCGGGGGGACCCCGGAACGCCGGGGAGCTGTTTTTT. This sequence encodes CASALLAGGPRNAGELFF.